Listed below are T cell receptor beta chains from one sample, sequenced in a study of identical twins. One entry per CDR3 protein results from TCRdb running MiXCR on the 5' RACE reads. The data contain 500,000 or so distinct CDR3 sequences, about 20% of them singletons. The sample was also linked to a second study, of T cells expressing NK-cell markers.

Sequencing was carried out using CD4+ T cells sorted from blood. The receptors stem from a woman between 18 and 30 years old in good health. Each CDR3 is given with its conserved first and last residue. D genes are given only for firm matches. Some rows have no size entry. The others give once, few or many, or a class for an expanded clone.

TRBV10-3	14	TRBD1	.	TRBJ2-1	CAISGTGGQNEQFF	TGTGCCATCTCCGGGACAGGGGGCCAGAATGAGCAGTTCTTC
TRBV3-1	15	.	few	TRBJ1-3	CASSPELMLGNTIYF	TGTGCCAGCAGCCCCGAATTGATGTTAGGAAACACCATATATTTT
TRBV12-3/TRBV12-4	14	.	few	TRBJ1-2	CASSPTRDGNGYTF	TGTGCCAGCAGCCCTACGAGGGACGGAAATGGCTACACCTTC
TRBV19	13	.	.	TRBJ2-7	CASSREPTYEQYF	TGTGCCAGTAGTAGGGAGCCCACCTACGAGCAGTACTTC
TRBV10-2	16	TRBD2	few	TRBJ2-5	CASSDRLAVYQETQYF	TGCGCCAGCAGTGACCGACTAGCGGTGTACCAAGAGACCCAGTACTTC
TRBV6-1	14	.	.	TRBJ1-2	CASSVGSRTGGYTF	TGTGCCAGCAGTGTTGGCAGCCGAACGGGTGGCTACACCTTC
TRBV29-1	14	.	many	TRBJ2-3	CSVEVAGVTDTQYF	TGCAGCGTTGAAGTAGCCGGGGTGACAGATACGCAGTATTTT
TRBV2	15	.	.	TRBJ1-4	CASSEARSNNEKLFF	TGTGCCAGCAGTGAAGCCAGGAGCAATAATGAAAAACTGTTTTTT
TRBV21-1	15	.	.	TRBJ2-5	CASSLKRTAQETQYF	TGTGCCAGCAGCTTGAAAAGGACAGCGCAAGAGACCCAGTACTTC
TRBV7-9	16	TRBD1	few	TRBJ2-4	CASSLNTGTGPGIQYF	TGTGCCAGCAGCCTTAACACCGGGACAGGACCCGGCATTCAGTACTTC
TRBV20-1	13	.	.	TRBJ1-4	CSAAHPTNEKLFF	TGCAGTGCTGCCCACCCTACAAATGAAAAACTGTTTTTT
TRBV10-1	14	.	few	TRBJ2-2	CGGHPTGNTGELFF	TGCGGGGGACACCCGACAGGGAACACCGGGGAGCTGTTTTTT
TRBV20-1	14	TRBD1	.	TRBJ1-5	CSAGDRGSNQPQHF	TGCAGTGCTGGGGACAGGGGATCCAATCAGCCCCAGCATTTT
TRBV5-6	13	.	few	TRBJ2-1	CASSFWRYGEQFF	TGTGCCAGCAGCTTTTGGCGCTACGGGGAGCAGTTCTTC
TRBV20-1	16	.	many	TRBJ2-1	CSARPRTHLPRNEQFF	TGCAGTGCTAGACCCAGGACACACCTCCCGAGAAATGAGCAGTTCTTC
TRBV4-3	18	TRBD2	.	TRBJ2-3	CASSPGTSGSGGTDTQYF	TGCGCCAGCAGCCCCGGGACTAGCGGGAGTGGGGGCACAGATACGCAGTATTTT
TRBV6-1	14	.	many	TRBJ1-2	CASTSDRLRYGYTF	TGTGCCAGCACCTCGGACAGACTACGCTATGGCTACACCTTC
TRBV20-1	12	TRBD2	few	TRBJ2-1	CSPGTRANEQFF	TGCAGTCCCGGGACTAGAGCCAATGAGCAGTTCTTC
TRBV12-3/TRBV12-4	16	TRBD1	few	TRBJ2-3	CASQTGGRGWSDTQYF	TGTGCCAGCCAAACAGGGGGCAGGGGGTGGTCAGATACGCAGTATTTT
TRBV7-8	14	TRBD1	few	TRBJ1-2	CASSPGQGRHGYTF	TGTGCCAGCAGCCCGGGACAGGGGAGGCATGGCTACACCTTC
TRBV7-2	17	TRBD2	few	TRBJ2-1	CASSLGGGPPSYNEQFF	TGTGCCAGCAGCTTAGGGGGGGGTCCTCCTTCCTACAATGAGCAGTTCTTC
TRBV6-1	12	.	.	TRBJ1-2	CASIDRSYGYTF	TGTGCCAGCATCGACAGATCCTATGGCTACACCTTC
TRBV6-2/TRBV6-3	15	TRBD1	few	TRBJ1-2	CASRPADRDDYGYTF	TGTGCCAGCAGGCCCGCGGACAGGGATGACTATGGCTACACCTTC
TRBV12-3/TRBV12-4	15	.	.	TRBJ2-7	CASSLQGRTRNEQYF	TGTGCCAGCAGTCTACAGGGGAGGACGAGAAACGAGCAGTACTTC
TRBV20-1	13	TRBD2	few	TRBJ2-4	CSASAGGQDIQYF	TGCAGTGCTAGCGCGGGGGGCCAGGACATTCAGTACTTC
TRBV20-1	11	.	.	TRBJ1-1	CSAKSHTEAFF	TGCAGTGCTAAGTCGCACACTGAAGCTTTCTTT
TRBV25-1	13	.	few	TRBJ2-5	CASGKRDTETQYF	TGTGCCAGCGGGAAGAGGGACACCGAGACCCAGTACTTC
TRBV12-3/TRBV12-4	15	.	.	TRBJ2-5	CASSLGTALQETQYF	TGTGCCAGCAGTTTAGGGACAGCCCTTCAAGAGACCCAGTACTTC
TRBV5-5	13	.	.	TRBJ1-1	CASGPGLNTEAFF	TGTGCCAGCGGCCCCGGATTGAACACTGAAGCTTTCTTT
TRBV5-6	14	TRBD2	few	TRBJ2-3	CASSFGLDTDTQYF	TGTGCCAGCAGCTTCGGACTAGACACAGATACGCAGTATTTT
TRBV6-1	14	TRBD1	.	TRBJ2-5	CASRRTGEGETQYF	TGTGCCAGCAGGAGGACAGGGGAGGGAGAGACCCAGTACTTC
TRBV10-3	12	.	.	TRBJ1-1	CAISESKGEAFF	TGTGCCATCAGTGAGTCAAAGGGGGAAGCTTTCTTT
TRBV9	15	.	.	TRBJ2-2	CASSVDRQPPGELFF	TGTGCCAGCAGCGTAGATCGACAGCCTCCCGGGGAGCTGTTTTTT
TRBV5-1	16	.	.	TRBJ2-5	CASSLGAGAMIETQYF	TGCGCCAGCAGCTTGGGTGCCGGGGCGATGATTGAGACCCAGTACTTC
TRBV12-3/TRBV12-4	15	.	.	TRBJ1-5	CASTGLAGGNQPQHF	TGTGCCAGCACAGGGTTGGCTGGGGGCAATCAGCCCCAGCATTTT
TRBV29-1	12	.	many	TRBJ2-3	CSADTNTDTQYF	TGCAGCGCCGACACAAACACAGATACGCAGTATTTT
TRBV5-6	13	.	few	TRBJ1-5	CASSLARYGPQHF	TGTGCCAGCAGCTTGGCCAGATATGGGCCCCAGCATTTT
TRBV29-1	11	.	.	TRBJ2-1	CSVGGNNEQFF	TGCAGCGTCGGGGGCAACAATGAGCAGTTCTTC
TRBV25-1	13	TRBD2	.	TRBJ2-3	CASLADFTDTQYF	TGTGCCAGCCTAGCGGACTTCACAGATACGCAGTATTTT
TRBV10-3	13	.	.	TRBJ2-3	CAITVPNTDTQYF	TGTGCCATCACGGTCCCTAACACAGATACGCAGTATTTT
TRBV29-1	14	.	few	TRBJ2-1	CSVGYWGLGNEQFF	TGCAGCGTTGGATACTGGGGCCTCGGGAATGAGCAGTTCTTC
TRBV14	14	TRBD1	.	TRBJ2-7	CASSPYRGRLEQYF	TGTGCCAGCAGCCCCTACAGGGGGCGTCTCGAGCAGTACTTC
TRBV20-1	13	TRBD2	few	TRBJ2-1	CSVLSGRNNEQFF	TGCAGTGTATTGAGCGGGAGGAACAATGAGCAGTTCTTC
TRBV7-2	11	.	many	TRBJ2-3	CASSRADTQYF	TGTGCCAGCAGCCGTGCGGATACGCAGTATTTT
TRBV5-1	18	TRBD1	.	TRBJ2-2	CASSLAPQGQGFAGELFF	TGCGCCAGCAGCTTGGCGCCCCAGGGACAGGGGTTTGCCGGGGAGCTGTTTTTT
TRBV14	12	.	few	TRBJ2-3	CASSASSDTQYF	TGTGCCAGCAGCGCTTCTAGTGATACGCAGTATTTT
TRBV5-1	15	.	.	TRBJ2-5	CASSLAGTKEETQYF	TGCGCCAGCAGCTTGGCAGGGACGAAGGAAGAGACCCAGTACTTC
TRBV29-1	14	TRBD1	.	TRBJ1-1	CSVAQGARNTEAFF	TGCAGCGTCGCACAGGGGGCACGGAACACTGAAGCTTTCTTT
TRBV6-1	12	.	.	TRBJ2-7	CASSPWGREQYF	TGTGCCAGCAGTCCATGGGGTCGCGAGCAGTACTTC
TRBV20-1	21	TRBD2	few	TRBJ2-1	CSATRGGRGSRGRSPYNEQFF	TGCAGTGCTACCCGCGGGGGGCGCGGGAGTCGGGGGAGAAGCCCCTACAATGAGCAGTTCTTC